This T cell receptor beta chain came from a study of CD8+ T cells in alopecia areata. Across the whole study: Those patients who were treated received oral tofacitinib, which was given at 5 to 10 mg twice daily for moderate-to-severe alopecia areata.

After isolation, RNA underwent reverse transcription to generate cDNA as the sequencing template. TCRdb keeps only in-frame clones here, not all; method: immunoSEQ multiplex PCR. The sample has fewer than 350,000 clones, roughly 50% seen once. Treatment: oral pan-JAK inhibitor, 5-10 mg twice daily. In alopecia areata patients, both lesional scalp punch biopsies and peripheral blood were collected. Sorted out of PBMCs were CD4+ T cells and CD8+ T cells. The source was CD4+ T cells sorted from blood, collected at week 24, from a patient treated with tofacitinib. The clonotype was recovered from a human donor with alopecia areata.

CDR3 residues: CASSFGVAGLSYEQYF. CDR3 coding DNA: TGTGCCAGCAGTTTCGGGGTAGCGGGGTTGTCCTACGAGCAGTACTTC. This rearrangement joins TRBV28 to TRBJ2-7, with 8 nucleotides matching TRBD2. In germline, CDR1 is MDHEN, CDR2 SYDVKM. V shed 3 bases, J shed 1 base, and the junction held 8 bases outside the gene matches. The CDR3 has 16 residues. Based on the CDR3 plus reference TRBV28 and TRBJ2-7, the full variable domain is DVKVTQSSRYLVKRTGEKVFLECVQDMDHENMFWYRQDPGLGLRLIYFSYDVKMKEKGDIPEGYSVSREKKERFSLILESASTNQTSMYLCASSFGVAGLSYEQYFGPGTRLTVT.